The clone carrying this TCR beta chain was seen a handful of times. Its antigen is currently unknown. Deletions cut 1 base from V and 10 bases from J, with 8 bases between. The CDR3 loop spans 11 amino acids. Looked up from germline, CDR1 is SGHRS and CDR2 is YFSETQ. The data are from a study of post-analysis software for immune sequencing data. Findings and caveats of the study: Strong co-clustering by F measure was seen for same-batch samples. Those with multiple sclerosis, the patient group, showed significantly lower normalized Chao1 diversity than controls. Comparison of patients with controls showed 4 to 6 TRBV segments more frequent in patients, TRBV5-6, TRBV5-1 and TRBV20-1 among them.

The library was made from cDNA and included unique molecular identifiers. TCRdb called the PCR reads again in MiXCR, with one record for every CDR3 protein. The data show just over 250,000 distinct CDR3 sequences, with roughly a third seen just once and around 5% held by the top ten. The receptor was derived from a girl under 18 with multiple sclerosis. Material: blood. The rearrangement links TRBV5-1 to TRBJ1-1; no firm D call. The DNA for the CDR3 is TGCGCCAGCAGCTTGTCCGGGATAGCTTTCTTT. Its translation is CASSLSGIAFF.